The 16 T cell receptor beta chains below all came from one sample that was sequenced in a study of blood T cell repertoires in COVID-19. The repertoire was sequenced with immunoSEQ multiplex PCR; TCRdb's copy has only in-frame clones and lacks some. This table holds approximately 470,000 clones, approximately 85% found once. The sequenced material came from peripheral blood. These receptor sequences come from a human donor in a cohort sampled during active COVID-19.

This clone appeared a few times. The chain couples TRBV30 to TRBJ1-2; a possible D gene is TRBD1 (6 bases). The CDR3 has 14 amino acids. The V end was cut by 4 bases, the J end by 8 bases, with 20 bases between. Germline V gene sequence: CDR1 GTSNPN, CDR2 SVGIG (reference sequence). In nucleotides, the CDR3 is TGTGCCTGGATTACGGCCTTCAGGGGAGCGGGCTACACCTTC. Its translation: CAWITAFRGAGYTF.

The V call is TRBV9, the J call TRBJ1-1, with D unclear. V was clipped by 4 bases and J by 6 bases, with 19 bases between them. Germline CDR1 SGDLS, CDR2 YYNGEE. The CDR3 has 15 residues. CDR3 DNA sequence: TGTGCCAGCAGCTCCCGAGGGCGGGGAAACGCTGAAGCTTTCTTT. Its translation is CASSSRGRGNAEAFF.

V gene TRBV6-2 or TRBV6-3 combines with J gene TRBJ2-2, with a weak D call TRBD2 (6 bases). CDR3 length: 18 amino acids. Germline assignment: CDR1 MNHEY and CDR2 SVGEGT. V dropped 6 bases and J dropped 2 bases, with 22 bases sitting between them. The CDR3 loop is CASSTGLTIAKNTGELFF. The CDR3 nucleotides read TGTGCCAGCAGCACGGGACTGACTATTGCTAAAAACACCGGGGAGCTGTTTTTT.

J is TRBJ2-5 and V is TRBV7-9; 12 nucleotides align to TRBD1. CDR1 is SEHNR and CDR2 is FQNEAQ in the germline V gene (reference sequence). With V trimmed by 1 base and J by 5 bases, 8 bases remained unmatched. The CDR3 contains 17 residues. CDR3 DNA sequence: TGTGCCAGCAGCTTAGTTGGGACAGGGGGCGATTTGGAGACCCAGTACTTC. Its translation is CASSLVGTGGDLETQYF.

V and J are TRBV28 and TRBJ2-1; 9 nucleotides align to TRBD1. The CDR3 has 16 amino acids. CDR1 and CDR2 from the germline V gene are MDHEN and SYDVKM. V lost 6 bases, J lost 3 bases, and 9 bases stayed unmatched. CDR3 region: CASSSPGTGIYNEQFF. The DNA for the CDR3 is TGTGCCAGCAGCAGTCCCGGGACAGGGATCTACAATGAGCAGTTCTTC.

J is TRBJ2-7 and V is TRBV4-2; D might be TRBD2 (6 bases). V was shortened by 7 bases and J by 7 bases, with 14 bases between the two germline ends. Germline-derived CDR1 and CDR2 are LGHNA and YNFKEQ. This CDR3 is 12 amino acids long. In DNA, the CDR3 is TGTGCCAGCAAGGAGGGTAGTCGGGAGCAGTACTTC. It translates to CASKEGSREQYF.

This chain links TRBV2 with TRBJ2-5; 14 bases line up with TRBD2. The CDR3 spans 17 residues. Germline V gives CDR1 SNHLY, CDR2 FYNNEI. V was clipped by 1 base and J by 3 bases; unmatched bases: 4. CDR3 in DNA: TGTGCCAGCAGTGAAGGACCGGGACTAGCGGGAGAAGAGACCCAGTACTTC. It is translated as CASSEGPGLAGEETQYF.

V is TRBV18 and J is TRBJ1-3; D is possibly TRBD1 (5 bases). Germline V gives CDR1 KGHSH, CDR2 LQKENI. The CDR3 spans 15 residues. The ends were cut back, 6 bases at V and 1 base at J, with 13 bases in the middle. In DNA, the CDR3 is TGTGCCAGCTCCTCCAGGGAACTTTCTGGAAACACCATATATTTT. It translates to CASSSRELSGNTIYF.

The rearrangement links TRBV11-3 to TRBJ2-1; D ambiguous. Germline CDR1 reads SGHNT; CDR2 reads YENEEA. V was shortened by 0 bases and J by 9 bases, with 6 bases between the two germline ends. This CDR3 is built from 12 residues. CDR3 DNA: TGTGCCAGCAGCTTAGATCACGGTGAGCAGTTCTTC. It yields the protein CASSLDHGEQFF.

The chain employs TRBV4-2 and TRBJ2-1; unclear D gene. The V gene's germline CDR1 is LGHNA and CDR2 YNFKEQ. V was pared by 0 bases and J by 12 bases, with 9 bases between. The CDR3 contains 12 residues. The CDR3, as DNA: TGTGCCAGCAGCCAAGACTTTAGAGTGCAGTTCTTC. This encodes CASSQDFRVQFF.

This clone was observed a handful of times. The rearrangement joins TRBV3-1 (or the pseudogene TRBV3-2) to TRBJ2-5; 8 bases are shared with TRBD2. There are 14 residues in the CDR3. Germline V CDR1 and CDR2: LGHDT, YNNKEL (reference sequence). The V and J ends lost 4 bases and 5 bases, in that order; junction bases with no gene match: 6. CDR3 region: CASSLSGSWETQYF. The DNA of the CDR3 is TGTGCCAGCAGCCTCAGCGGGAGCTGGGAGACCCAGTACTTC.

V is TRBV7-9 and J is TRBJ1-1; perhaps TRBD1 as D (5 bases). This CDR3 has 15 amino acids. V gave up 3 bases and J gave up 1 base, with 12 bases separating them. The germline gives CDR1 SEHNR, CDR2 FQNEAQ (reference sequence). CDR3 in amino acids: CASSLDRGTNTEAFF. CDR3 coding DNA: TGTGCCAGCAGCTTGGACCGGGGGACGAACACTGAAGCTTTCTTT.

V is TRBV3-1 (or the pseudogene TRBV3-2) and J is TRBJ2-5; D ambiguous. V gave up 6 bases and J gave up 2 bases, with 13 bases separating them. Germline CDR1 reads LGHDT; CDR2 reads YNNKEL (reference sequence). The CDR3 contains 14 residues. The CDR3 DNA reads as TGTGCCAGCAGTGACCAGAGGATACAAGAGACCCAGTACTTC. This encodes CASSDQRIQETQYF.

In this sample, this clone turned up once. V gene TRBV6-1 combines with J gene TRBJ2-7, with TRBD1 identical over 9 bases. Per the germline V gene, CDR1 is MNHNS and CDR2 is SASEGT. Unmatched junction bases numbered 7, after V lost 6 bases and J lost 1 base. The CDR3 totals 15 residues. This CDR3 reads CASSRTDRGSYEQYF. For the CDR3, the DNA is TGTGCCAGCAGCCGAACGGACAGGGGATCCTACGAGCAGTACTTC.

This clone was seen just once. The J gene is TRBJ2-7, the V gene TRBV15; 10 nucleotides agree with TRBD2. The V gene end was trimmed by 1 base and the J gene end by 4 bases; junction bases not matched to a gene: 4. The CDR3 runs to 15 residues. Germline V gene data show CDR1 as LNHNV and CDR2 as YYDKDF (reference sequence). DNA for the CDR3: TGTGCCACCAGCAGAGTGGATAGCGGGAGGTACGAGCAGTACTTC. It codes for CATSRVDSGRYEQYF.

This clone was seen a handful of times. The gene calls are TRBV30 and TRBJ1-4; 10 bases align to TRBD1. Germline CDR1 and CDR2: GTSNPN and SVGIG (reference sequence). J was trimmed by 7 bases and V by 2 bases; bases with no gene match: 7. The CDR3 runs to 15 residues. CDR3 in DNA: TGTGCCTGGAGTCTTCCGGGACAGGGGATTGAAAAACTGTTTTTT. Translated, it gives CAWSLPGQGIEKLFF. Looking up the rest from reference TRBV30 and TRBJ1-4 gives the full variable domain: SQTIHQWPATLVQPVGSPLSLECTVEGTSNPNLYWYRQAAGRGLQLLFYSVGIGQISSEVPQNLSASRPQDRQFILSSKKLLLSDSGFYLCAWSLPGQGIEKLFFGSGTQLSVL.